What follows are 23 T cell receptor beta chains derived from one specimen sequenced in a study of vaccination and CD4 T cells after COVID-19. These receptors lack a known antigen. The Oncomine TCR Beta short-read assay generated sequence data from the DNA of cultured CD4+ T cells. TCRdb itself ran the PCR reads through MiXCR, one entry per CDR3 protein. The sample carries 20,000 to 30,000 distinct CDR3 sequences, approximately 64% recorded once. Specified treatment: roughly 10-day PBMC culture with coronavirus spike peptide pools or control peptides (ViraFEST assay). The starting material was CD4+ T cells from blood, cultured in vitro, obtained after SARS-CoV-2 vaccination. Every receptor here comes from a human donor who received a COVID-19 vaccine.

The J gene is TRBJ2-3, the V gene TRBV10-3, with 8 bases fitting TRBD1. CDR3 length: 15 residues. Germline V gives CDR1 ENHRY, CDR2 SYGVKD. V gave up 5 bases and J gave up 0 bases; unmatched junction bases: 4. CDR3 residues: CAISRDRSSTDTQYF. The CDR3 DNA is TGTGCCATCAGTCGGGACAGGAGTAGCACAGATACGCAGTATTTT.

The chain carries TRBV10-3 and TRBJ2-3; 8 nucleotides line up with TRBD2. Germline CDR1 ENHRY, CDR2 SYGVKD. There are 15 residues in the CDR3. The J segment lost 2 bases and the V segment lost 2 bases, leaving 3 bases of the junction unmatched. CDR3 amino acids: CAISEGLAITDTQYF. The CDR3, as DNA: TGTGCCATCAGTGAGGGACTAGCTATCACAGATACGCAGTATTTT.

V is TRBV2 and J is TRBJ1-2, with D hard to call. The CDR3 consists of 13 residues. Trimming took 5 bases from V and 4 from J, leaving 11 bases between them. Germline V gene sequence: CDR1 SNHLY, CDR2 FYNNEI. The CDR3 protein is CASSPREGYGYTF. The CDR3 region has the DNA TGTGCCAGCAGTCCCCGGGAAGGCTATGGCTACACCTTC.

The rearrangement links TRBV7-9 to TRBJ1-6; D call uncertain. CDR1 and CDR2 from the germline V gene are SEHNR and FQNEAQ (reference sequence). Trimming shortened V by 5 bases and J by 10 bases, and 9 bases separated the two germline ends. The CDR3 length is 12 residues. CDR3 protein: CASSKPRSPLHF. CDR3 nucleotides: TGTGCCAGCAGCAAACCCCGGTCACCCCTCCACTTT.

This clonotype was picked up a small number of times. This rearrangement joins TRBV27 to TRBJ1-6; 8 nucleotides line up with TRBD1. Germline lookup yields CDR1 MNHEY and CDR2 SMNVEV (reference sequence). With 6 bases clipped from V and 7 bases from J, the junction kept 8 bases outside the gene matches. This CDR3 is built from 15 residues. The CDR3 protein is CASSPQGARNSPLHF. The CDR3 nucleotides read TGTGCCAGCAGCCCCCAGGGGGCGAGGAATTCACCCCTCCACTTT.

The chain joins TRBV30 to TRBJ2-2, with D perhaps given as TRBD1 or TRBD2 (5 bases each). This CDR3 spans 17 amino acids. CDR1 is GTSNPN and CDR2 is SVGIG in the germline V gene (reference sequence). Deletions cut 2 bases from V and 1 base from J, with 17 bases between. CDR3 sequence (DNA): TGTGCCTGGAGTTCGGGTTTGTTGAGGGGGAACACCGGGGAGCTGTTTTTT. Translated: CAWSSGLLRGNTGELFF.

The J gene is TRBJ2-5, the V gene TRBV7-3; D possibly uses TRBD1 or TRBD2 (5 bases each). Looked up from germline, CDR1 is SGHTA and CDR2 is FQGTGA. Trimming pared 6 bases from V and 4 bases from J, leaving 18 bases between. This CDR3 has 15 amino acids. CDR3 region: CASRDTGAPAETQYF. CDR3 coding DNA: TGTGCCAGCAGGGATACCGGGGCTCCCGCAGAGACCCAGTACTTC.

Written as DNA, the CDR3 is TGTGCCAGCAGCTGGAGAGGACTAGCGGGGAACAATGAGCAGTTCTTC. It codes for CASSWRGLAGNNEQFF. The chain couples TRBV5-6 to TRBJ2-1, with TRBD2 matching over 12 bases. CDR3 length: 16 residues. The V segment lost 3 bases and the J segment 5 bases; nucleotides outside the gene matches: 6. Germline V lookup: CDR1 SGHDT, CDR2 YYEEEE.

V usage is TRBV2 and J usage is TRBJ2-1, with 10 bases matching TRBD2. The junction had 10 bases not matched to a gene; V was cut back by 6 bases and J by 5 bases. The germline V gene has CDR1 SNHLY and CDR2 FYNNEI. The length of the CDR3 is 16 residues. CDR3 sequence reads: CASSRWGSGGHNEQFF. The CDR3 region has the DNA TGTGCCAGCAGCCGGTGGGGTAGCGGGGGGCACAATGAGCAGTTCTTC.

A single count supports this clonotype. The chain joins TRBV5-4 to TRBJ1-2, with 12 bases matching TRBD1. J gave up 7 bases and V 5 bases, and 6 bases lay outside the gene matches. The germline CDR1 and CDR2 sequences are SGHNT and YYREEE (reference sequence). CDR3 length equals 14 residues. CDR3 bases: TGTGCCAGCAGTCTTCCGGGACAGGGGGCTGGCTACACCTTC. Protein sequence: CASSLPGQGAGYTF.

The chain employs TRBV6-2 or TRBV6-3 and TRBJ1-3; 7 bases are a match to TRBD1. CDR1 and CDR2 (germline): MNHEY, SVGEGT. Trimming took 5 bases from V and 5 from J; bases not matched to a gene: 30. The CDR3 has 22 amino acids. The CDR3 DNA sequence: TGTGCCAGCAGTACTACTTCTTCTTCGACAGGGCAGTCGCTGTATCTGCGAAACACCATATATTTT. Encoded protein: CASSTTSSSTGQSLYLRNTIYF.

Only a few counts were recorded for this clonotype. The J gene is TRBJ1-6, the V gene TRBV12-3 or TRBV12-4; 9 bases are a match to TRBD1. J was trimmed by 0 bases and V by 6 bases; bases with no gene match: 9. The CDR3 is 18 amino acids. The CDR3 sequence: CASSRTGTGSSYNSPLHF. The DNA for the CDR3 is TGTGCCAGCAGCCGAACCGGGACAGGGAGCTCCTATAATTCACCCCTCCACTTT.

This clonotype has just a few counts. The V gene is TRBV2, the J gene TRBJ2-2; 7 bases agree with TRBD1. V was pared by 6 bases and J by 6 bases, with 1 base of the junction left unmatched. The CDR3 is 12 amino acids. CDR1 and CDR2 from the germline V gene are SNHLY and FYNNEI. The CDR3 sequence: CASSQGAGELFF. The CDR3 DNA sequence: TGTGCCAGCAGCCAGGGGGCCGGGGAGCTGTTTTTT.

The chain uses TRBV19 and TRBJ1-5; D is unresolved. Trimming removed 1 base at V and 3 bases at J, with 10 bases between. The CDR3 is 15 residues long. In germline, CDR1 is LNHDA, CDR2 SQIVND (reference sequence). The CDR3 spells CASSIGRRDNQPQHF. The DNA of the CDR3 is TGTGCCAGTAGTATAGGCAGGAGAGACAATCAGCCCCAGCATTTT.

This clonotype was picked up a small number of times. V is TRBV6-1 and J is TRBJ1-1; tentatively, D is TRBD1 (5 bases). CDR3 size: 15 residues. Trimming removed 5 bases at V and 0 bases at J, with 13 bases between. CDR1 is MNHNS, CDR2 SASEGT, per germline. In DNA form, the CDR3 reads TGTGCCAGCAGTAGACTCCAGGGCCTGAACACTGAAGCTTTCTTT. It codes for CASSRLQGLNTEAFF.

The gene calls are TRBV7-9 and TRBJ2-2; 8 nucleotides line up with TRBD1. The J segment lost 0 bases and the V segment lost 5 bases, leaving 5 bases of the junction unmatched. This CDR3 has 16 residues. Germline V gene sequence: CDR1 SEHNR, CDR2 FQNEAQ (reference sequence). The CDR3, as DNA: TGTGCCAGCAGCCTTACAGGGGGAACGAACACCGGGGAGCTGTTTTTT. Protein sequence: CASSLTGGTNTGELFF.

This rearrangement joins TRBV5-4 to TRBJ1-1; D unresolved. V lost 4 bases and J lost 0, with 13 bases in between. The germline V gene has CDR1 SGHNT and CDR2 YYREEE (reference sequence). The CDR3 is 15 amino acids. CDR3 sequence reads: CASSDVEVLNTEAFF. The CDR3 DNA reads TGTGCCAGCAGCGACGTTGAGGTCCTGAACACTGAAGCTTTCTTT. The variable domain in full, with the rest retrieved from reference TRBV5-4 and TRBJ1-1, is ETGVTQSPTHLIKTRGQQVTLRCSSQSGHNTVSWYQQALGQGPQFIFQYYREEENGRGNFPPRFSGLQFPNYSSELNVNALELDDSALYLCASSDVEVLNTEAFFGQGTRLTVV.

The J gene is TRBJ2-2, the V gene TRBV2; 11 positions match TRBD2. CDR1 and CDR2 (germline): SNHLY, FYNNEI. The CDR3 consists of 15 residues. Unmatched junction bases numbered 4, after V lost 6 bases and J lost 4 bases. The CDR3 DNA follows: TGTGCCAGCAGAGGACTAGCGGGCGGCACCGGGGAGCTGTTTTTT. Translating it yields CASRGLAGGTGELFF.

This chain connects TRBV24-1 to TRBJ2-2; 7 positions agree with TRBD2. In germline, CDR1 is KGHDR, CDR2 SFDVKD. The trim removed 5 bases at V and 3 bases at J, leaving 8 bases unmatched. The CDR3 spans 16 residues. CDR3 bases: TGTGCCACCAGTGCCCCCGGGGGGTTAGACACCGGGGAGCTGTTTTTT. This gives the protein CATSAPGGLDTGELFF.

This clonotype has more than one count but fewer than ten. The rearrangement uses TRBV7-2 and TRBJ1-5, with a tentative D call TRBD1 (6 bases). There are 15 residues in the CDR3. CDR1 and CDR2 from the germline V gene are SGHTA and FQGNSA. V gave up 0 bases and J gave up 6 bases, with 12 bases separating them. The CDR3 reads CASSLARQGIQPQHF. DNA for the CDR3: TGTGCCAGCAGCTTAGCCAGGCAGGGGATTCAGCCCCAGCATTTT. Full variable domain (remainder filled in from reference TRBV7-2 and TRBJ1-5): GAGVSQSPSNKVTEKGKDVELRCDPISGHTALYWYRQSLGQGLEFLIYFQGNSAPDKSGLPSDRFSAERTGGSVSTLTIQRTQQEDSAVYLCASSLARQGIQPQHFGDGTRLSIL.

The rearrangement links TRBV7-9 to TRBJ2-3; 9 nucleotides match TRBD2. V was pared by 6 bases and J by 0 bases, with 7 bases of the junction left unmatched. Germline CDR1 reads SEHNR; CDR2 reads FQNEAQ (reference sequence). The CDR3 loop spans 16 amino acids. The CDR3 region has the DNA TGTGCCAGCAGACCCACAGCGGGGGGAAGCACAGATACGCAGTATTTT. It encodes CASRPTAGGSTDTQYF.

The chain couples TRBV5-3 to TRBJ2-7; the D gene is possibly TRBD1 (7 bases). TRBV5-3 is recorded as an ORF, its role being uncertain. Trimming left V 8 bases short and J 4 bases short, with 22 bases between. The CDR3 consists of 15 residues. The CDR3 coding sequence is TGTGCCAGCAGCCCGATCGACAGGGCGGGATACGAGCAGTACTTC. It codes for CASSPIDRAGYEQYF.

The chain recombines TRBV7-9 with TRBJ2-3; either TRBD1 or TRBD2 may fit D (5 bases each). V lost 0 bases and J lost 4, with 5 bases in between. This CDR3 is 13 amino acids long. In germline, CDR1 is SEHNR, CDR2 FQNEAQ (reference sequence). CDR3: CASSLAGADTQYF. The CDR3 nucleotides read TGTGCCAGCAGCTTAGCGGGGGCAGATACGCAGTATTTT. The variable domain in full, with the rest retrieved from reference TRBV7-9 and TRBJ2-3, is DTGVSQNPRHKITKRGQNVTFRCDPISEHNRLYWYRQTLGQGPEFLTYFQNEAQLEKSRLLSDRFSAERPKGSFSTLEIQRTEQGDSAMYLCASSLAGADTQYFGPGTRLTVL.